This TCR beta chain is from a study of blood T cell repertoires in COVID-19. In germline, CDR1 is SGHVS, CDR2 FQNEAQ. The CDR3 extends over 18 amino acids. V lost 2 bases and J 0 bases, leaving 17 bases between the germline ends. A single count supports this clone. Study processing details: Amplification of reference gene primers provided the estimated nucleated cell counts. Assay used: immunoSEQ multiplex PCR; TCRdb lists only in-frame clones, some missing. That table gives V, J and clone size, and the DNA gave D and trimming. The sample yields roughly 95,000 clones, around 76% seen once. J is TRBJ2-1 and V is TRBV7-8, with a weak D call TRBD2 (5 bases). Input material: peripheral blood. The TCR comes from a man older than 75 with acute or convalescent COVID-19. The CDR3 nucleotides are TGTGCCAGCAGCTTAAACTGGGCGGGCCTGAGCTCCTACAATGAGCAGTTCTTC. Its protein product is CASSLNWAGLSSYNEQFF.